This passage covers 32 T cell receptor beta chains from one sample sequenced in a study of cytomegalovirus exposure and HLA in healthy donors. The PCR had 60 Vbeta and 13 Jbeta primers. Some clones are missing from TCRdb's copy, which holds only in-frame ones; the method was immunoSEQ multiplex PCR. The data hold 120,000 or so clones, with roughly 80% observed a single time. The sequenced sample consisted of PBMCs. The origin of the receptors is a man aged 25-40 years in good health and CMV-seropositive.

This clone came up a few times. The chain carries TRBV4-3 and TRBJ1-1; TRBD1 aligns across 11 bases. The CDR3 consists of 16 residues. V lost 1 base, J lost 3 bases, and 4 bases stayed unmatched. Germline values: CDR1 LGHNA, CDR2 YSLEER. CDR3 loop: CASSQGTGGRDTEAFF. CDR3 DNA: TGCGCCAGCAGCCAAGGGACAGGGGGCCGGGACACTGAAGCTTTCTTT.

The chain links TRBV15 to TRBJ2-7; tentative D call: TRBD2 (6 bases). This CDR3 has 14 residues. The ends were cut back, 5 bases at V and 4 bases at J, with 15 bases in the middle. Germline-derived CDR1 and CDR2 are LNHNV and YYDKDF (reference sequence). The CDR3: CATSGRGGIYEQYF. The CDR3 DNA follows: TGTGCCACCAGCGGACGGGGCGGGATTTACGAGCAGTACTTC.

This clone was detected once. V and J are TRBV11-2 and TRBJ2-5, with TRBD2 matching 10 bases. With V trimmed by 1 base and J by 1 base, 12 bases remained unmatched. This CDR3 is built from 19 residues. Germline CDR1 reads SGHAT; CDR2 reads FQNNGV. The CDR3, as DNA: TGTGCCAGCAGCTTAGGGCGGCGGGGGCTAGCGGGGGTCCAAGAGACCCAGTACTTC. Translation: CASSLGRRGLAGVQETQYF.

The chain has TRBV14 and TRBJ2-7, with 7 bases aligning to TRBD2. Germline CDR1 reads SGHDN; CDR2 reads FVKESK. The CDR3 covers 17 residues. The J segment lost 7 bases and the V segment lost 0 bases, leaving 15 bases of the junction unmatched. CDR3 amino acids: CASSQELVAGNLMEQYF. CDR3 bases: TGTGCCAGCAGCCAAGAGTTGGTAGCGGGCAACCTCATGGAGCAGTACTTC.

The CDR3 DNA follows: TGTGCCAGCAGCACCCGACAGGGCCCCTTGAATGAGCAGTTCTTC. Protein: CASSTRQGPLNEQFF. The J gene is TRBJ2-1, the V gene TRBV11-3; 7 positions match TRBD1. CDR1 and CDR2 from the germline V gene are SGHNT and YENEEA. The CDR3 has 15 amino acids. Losses at the gene ends were 5 bases for V and 7 bases for J; bases not matched to a gene: 11.

The chain has TRBV7-2 and TRBJ1-2; 10 nucleotides line up with TRBD1. The CDR3 is 15 amino acids. CDR1 SGHTA and CDR2 FQGNSA come from the germline V gene. Germline trimming cut 7 bases from V and 8 bases from J; bases unmatched to any gene: 13. The CDR3 nucleotides read TGTGCCAGCAACCAAATAGTCGGGACAGGGGAGGGCTACACCTTC. Its protein is CASNQIVGTGEGYTF. The complete variable domain, with remaining parts taken from reference TRBV7-2 and TRBJ1-2, reads GAGVSQSPSNKVTEKGKDVELRCDPISGHTALYWYRQSLGQGLEFLIYFQGNSAPDKSGLPSDRFSAERTGGSVSTLTIQRTQQEDSAVYLCASNQIVGTGEGYTFGSGTRLTVV.

This clone was recorded only once. The chain uses TRBV4-1 and TRBJ1-2, with 7 bases lining up with TRBD1. The V gene's germline CDR1 is MGHRA and CDR2 YSYEKL. This CDR3 contains 15 residues. V was pared by 0 bases and J by 5 bases, with 6 bases of the junction left unmatched. The CDR3 bases are TGCGCCAGCAGCCAAGAAAAGGGGGCGATATATGGCTACACCTTC. It translates to CASSQEKGAIYGYTF.

The gene calls are TRBV5-8 and TRBJ2-7, with D possibly matching TRBD2 (5 bases). The CDR3 contains 15 residues. CDR1 and CDR2 from the germline V gene are SGHTS and YDEGEE. Deletions cut 2 bases from V and 1 base from J, with 13 bases between. The CDR3 DNA follows: TGTGCCAGCAGCTTTCGCTCGGGATGGTCCTACGAGCAGTACTTC. Translation: CASSFRSGWSYEQYF.

This chain connects TRBV7-2 to TRBJ1-2; D may be TRBD1 (6 bases). Germline CDR1 is SGHTA and CDR2 is FQGNSA. The CDR3 contains 15 residues. Trimming took 5 bases from V and 4 from J, leaving 17 bases between them. CDR3 sequence: CASSATGGVGYGYTF. In DNA, the CDR3 is TGTGCCAGCAGCGCCACGGGGGGCGTAGGCTATGGCTACACCTTC.

The V call is TRBV7-6, the J call TRBJ2-7, with 9 bases matching TRBD2. CDR3 length: 16 residues. V lost 5 bases to trimming and J lost 4 bases; unmatched junction nucleotides: 12. Germline values: CDR1 SGHVS, CDR2 FNYEAQ. CDR3 amino acids: CASSPSVSSGMYEQYF. In nucleotides, the CDR3 is TGTGCCAGCAGCCCTAGCGTATCTAGCGGGATGTACGAGCAGTACTTC.

This clone was detected once. The rearrangement joins TRBV7-8 to TRBJ2-5, with no clear D. Trimming took 2 bases from V and 4 from J, leaving 14 bases between them. The CDR3 spans 15 residues. From germline, CDR1 is SGHVS and CDR2 FQNEAQ. Written as DNA, the CDR3 is TGTGCCAGCAGCTTATCTCCCCTGGCCAGAGAGACCCAGTACTTC. Protein: CASSLSPLARETQYF.

The V call is TRBV6-5, the J call TRBJ2-7; the D is unclear. Germline values: CDR1 MNHEY, CDR2 SVGAGI. V lost 5 bases, J lost 3 bases, and 5 bases lay in between. The CDR3 covers 11 residues. CDR3 sequence reads: CASSLGYEQYF. CDR3 in DNA: TGTGCCAGCAGTCTAGGCTACGAGCAGTACTTC.

V gene TRBV6-5 combines with J gene TRBJ1-2; 7 bases are a match to TRBD1. The CDR3 totals 14 residues. The V gene's germline CDR1 is MNHEY and CDR2 SVGAGI. Trimming took 5 bases from V and 4 from J; bases not matched to a gene: 7. The CDR3 bases are TGTGCCAGCAGTCCCCCGGGACAGCTCTATGGCTACACCTTC. Its translation is CASSPPGQLYGYTF.

The chain uses TRBV12-5 and TRBJ1-2, with 9 bases that match TRBD1. Germline V CDR1 and CDR2: LGHNT, FRNRAP. The CDR3 length is 14 residues. Unmatched junction bases numbered 6, after V lost 5 bases and J lost 5 bases. The CDR3 region is CASGASGTGYGYTF. The CDR3 bases are TGTGCTAGTGGTGCCTCCGGGACAGGGTATGGCTACACCTTC.

V gene TRBV19 combines with J gene TRBJ2-7; TRBD2 matches 7 bases. Germline loops: CDR1 LNHDA, CDR2 SQIVND (reference sequence). This CDR3 comprises 14 residues. V gave up 3 bases and J gave up 3 bases; unmatched junction bases: 5. DNA of the CDR3: TGTGCCAGTAGTATTGCCGGCGGGAGCTACGAGCAGTACTTC. It yields the protein CASSIAGGSYEQYF.

In its sample, this clone was seen once. The chain carries TRBV27 and TRBJ2-5; a weak D match, TRBD2 (6 bases). This CDR3 is built from 13 residues. V was shortened by 5 bases and J by 11 bases, with 18 bases between the two germline ends. CDR1 is MNHEY, CDR2 SMNVEV, per germline (reference sequence). The CDR3 bases are TGTGCCAGCAGTGGCGGGACTTATTGGGAGCAGTACTTC. It yields the protein CASSGGTYWEQYF.

The chain couples TRBV5-8 to TRBJ2-1; possibly TRBD1 for D (7 bases). V was pared by 4 bases and J by 6 bases, with 8 bases between. Per germline, CDR1 SGHTS and CDR2 YDEGEE. The CDR3 sequence is 12 residues long. CDR3 coding DNA: TGTGCCAGCAGCCAGGGGGGCAATGAGCAGTTCTTC. Its translation: CASSQGGNEQFF.

On this clone itself: Other DNA variants within this sample encode the same CDR3. This chain links TRBV9 with TRBJ2-7, with a weak D call TRBD1 (6 bases). CDR3 length: 13 residues. CDR1 is SGDLS and CDR2 is YYNGEE in the germline V gene. V was trimmed by 0 bases and J by 4 bases, leaving 8 bases between them. CDR3 nucleotides: TGTGCCAGCAGCGTAGCTACAGGGTACGAGCAGTACTTC. This translates into CASSVATGYEQYF.

This sequence joins TRBV4-1 and TRBJ1-1; D ambiguous. V shed 0 bases and J shed 3 bases, with 8 bases lying between them. Per the germline V gene, CDR1 is MGHRA and CDR2 is YSYEKL. This CDR3 comprises 14 residues. The CDR3 DNA reads as TGCGCCAGCAGCCAAGATCCCGGGGACACTGAAGCTTTCTTT. Its protein product is CASSQDPGDTEAFF.

The rearrangement uses TRBV5-6 and TRBJ2-7; 9 nucleotides align to TRBD2. The junction had 14 bases not matched to a gene; V was cut back by 4 bases and J by 0 bases. The CDR3 sequence is 18 residues long. The germline CDR1 and CDR2 sequences are SGHDT and YYEEEE. The CDR3 loop is CASSPPGRLAGNSYEQYF. Here the CDR3 DNA reads TGTGCCAGCAGCCCCCCTGGGCGGCTAGCGGGAAACTCCTACGAGCAGTACTTC.

The gene calls are TRBV7-6 and TRBJ2-2; 7 bases line up with TRBD2. This CDR3 spans 16 amino acids. CDR1 and CDR2 from the germline V gene are SGHVS and FNYEAQ. V gave up 5 bases and J gave up 6 bases; unmatched junction bases: 12. CDR3 DNA: TGTGCCAGCAGCCCCTTATCAGCTAGCGGCGCCGGGGAGCTGTTTTTT. Protein sequence: CASSPLSASGAGELFF.

This chain connects TRBV9 to TRBJ2-2; D remains ambiguous. Germline V gene data show CDR1 as SGDLS and CDR2 as YYNGEE. The CDR3 runs to 13 residues. Trimming pared 6 bases from V and 1 base from J, leaving 7 bases between. CDR3 region: CASNSRNTGELFF. DNA of the CDR3: TGTGCCAGCAACTCAAGGAACACCGGGGAGCTGTTTTTT.

This clone was observed a single time. The V gene is TRBV14, the J gene TRBJ1-1; 7 bases line up with TRBD1. The germline gives CDR1 SGHDN, CDR2 FVKESK. With V trimmed by 1 base and J by 0 bases, 2 bases remained unmatched. The CDR3 has 15 amino acids. CDR3: CASSQVRGLNTEAFF. The CDR3 region has the DNA TGTGCCAGCAGCCAAGTAAGGGGGCTGAACACTGAAGCTTTCTTT. The entire variable domain, with the rest obtained from reference TRBV14 and TRBJ1-1, is as follows: EAGVTQFPSHSVIEKGQTVTLRCDPISGHDNLYWYRRVMGKEIKFLLHFVKESKQDESGMPNNRFLAERTGGTYSTLKVQPAELEDSGVYFCASSQVRGLNTEAFFGQGTRLTVV.

The chain combines TRBV7-2 with TRBJ2-3; 9 bases agree with TRBD1. Looked up from germline, CDR1 is SGHTA and CDR2 is FQGNSA. Trimming took 2 bases from V and 9 from J; bases not matched to a gene: 3. The CDR3 consists of 13 residues. The CDR3 loop reads CASSLWDRETQYF. CDR3 bases: TGTGCCAGCAGCTTATGGGACAGGGAAACGCAGTATTTT.

This chain joins TRBV4-2 and TRBJ2-1, with 7 bases identical to TRBD2. Germline CDR1 reads LGHNA; CDR2 reads YNFKEQ. The J segment lost 6 bases and the V segment lost 1 base, leaving 12 bases of the junction unmatched. CDR3 length: 17 amino acids. CDR3 bases: TGTGCCAGCAGCCAAGGTTTGGGCGGGAGTGGGGGCAATGAGCAGTTCTTC. Translated, it gives CASSQGLGGSGGNEQFF.

The chain has TRBV5-1 and TRBJ2-3, with 8 nucleotides matching TRBD2. Germline CDR1 SGHRS, CDR2 YFSETQ. Losses at the gene ends were 3 bases for V and 5 bases for J; bases not matched to a gene: 5. CDR3 size: 14 residues. Here the CDR3 DNA reads TGCGCCAGCAGCTCAGGGGCGGGAGGAGATACGCAGTATTTT. As protein: CASSSGAGGDTQYF.

The DNA of the CDR3 is TGTGCCAGCAAAACAGGCGGTCTAGAGCAGTTCTTC. It yields the protein CASKTGGLEQFF. The chain has TRBV6-5 and TRBJ2-1, with D perhaps TRBD1 (5 bases). V shed 7 bases and J shed 10 bases, with 14 bases lying between them. The CDR3 length is 12 residues. The V gene's germline CDR1 is MNHEY and CDR2 SVGAGI.

V gene TRBV6-6 combines with J gene TRBJ2-3; 8 nucleotides line up with TRBD2. The CDR3 runs to 16 residues. The ends lost 5 bases at V and 5 bases at J; junction bases unmatched: 12. Germline lookup yields CDR1 MNHNY and CDR2 SVGAGI (reference sequence). CDR3 protein: CASSQYELAGKDTQYF. The CDR3 coding sequence is TGTGCCAGCAGTCAGTATGAATTAGCGGGAAAAGATACGCAGTATTTT.

The rearrangement links TRBV7-9 to TRBJ2-7, with a tentative D call TRBD1 (6 bases). Trimming removed 4 bases from V and 2 bases from J, with 18 bases in between. The CDR3 has 16 amino acids. CDR1 is SEHNR and CDR2 is FQNEAQ in the germline V gene (reference sequence). CDR3 residues: CASSSRTERRPYEQYF. The CDR3 DNA reads TGTGCCAGCAGCTCCCGGACAGAACGTCGCCCCTACGAGCAGTACTTC.

The chain employs TRBV19 and TRBJ1-2; 9 positions agree with TRBD1. Germline CDR1 LNHDA, CDR2 SQIVND (reference sequence). The V segment lost 4 bases and the J segment 2 bases; nucleotides outside the gene matches: 5. The CDR3 runs to 15 residues. The CDR3 DNA is TGTGCCAGTAGTAGGGGACAGGGCGGCAACTATGGCTACACCTTC. Its protein product is CASSRGQGGNYGYTF.

The CDR3 coding sequence is TGCGCCAGCAGCCGACGTTTCAGCGGCGGAGGATACACCGGGGAGCTGTTTTTT. Translated: CASSRRFSGGGYTGELFF. V usage is TRBV4-3 and J usage is TRBJ2-2, with a tentative D call TRBD2 (5 bases). The V gene's germline CDR1 is LGHNA and CDR2 YSLEER. The CDR3 consists of 18 residues. With 4 bases removed from V and 3 bases from J, the gap between germline ends came to 21 bases.

This clone occurred once. The CDR3 sequence: CASTSGTGRGQPQHF. CDR3 DNA sequence: TGTGCCAGTACTTCCGGGACAGGGAGGGGTCAGCCCCAGCATTTT. J is TRBJ1-5 and V is TRBV19; 9 bases align to TRBD1. This CDR3 spans 15 amino acids. Germline values: CDR1 LNHDA, CDR2 SQIVND (reference sequence). V gave up 7 bases and J gave up 6 bases; unmatched junction bases: 10.